Each of the 8 T cell receptor beta chains below was sequenced from the same sample in a study of human T cells and chemical hapten exposure. TCRdb re-derived calls from the RACE reads in MiXCR, one entry per CDR3 protein. The sample lists about 360,000 distinct CDR3 sequences, about 4.4% occurring once. Time point in this sample: patch test 1, 2 weeks after DPC sensitization. Documented treatment: therapeutic diphenylcyclopropenone sensitization with weekly scalp DPC. This material consisted of whole blood, taken in connection with sensitization to the hapten diphenylcyclopropenone (DPC). All receptors come from a woman in her forties or fifties with alopecia areata. Some clones in this sample may be carry-over from other donors' samples.

This clonotype has ten or more counts. The chain recombines TRBV12-3 or TRBV12-4 with TRBJ2-2; 10 nucleotides match TRBD2. Trimming cost V 3 bases and J 1 base; bases outside gene matches: 8. This CDR3 contains 18 residues. The CDR3 reads CASSFWLAGVGNTGELFF. As DNA, the CDR3 is TGTGCCAGCAGTTTTTGGCTAGCGGGAGTAGGGAACACCGGGGAGCTGTTTTTT.

This clonotype occurred many times. V gene TRBV9 combines with J gene TRBJ2-1; D remains unclear. The germline V and J ends were trimmed by 9 bases and 15 bases, with 10 bases remaining between them. This CDR3 spans 8 amino acids. Germline assignment: CDR1 SGDLS and CDR2 YYNGEE. This CDR3 reads CATDQVFF. The CDR3 DNA follows: TGTGCCACCGATCAGGTGTTCTTC.

The J gene is TRBJ1-2, the V gene TRBV5-1; tentative D call: TRBD1 (5 bases). Germline V gene sequence: CDR1 SGHRS, CDR2 YFSETQ. The CDR3 consists of 15 residues. The ends were cut back, 5 bases at V and 8 bases at J, with 22 bases in the middle. The CDR3 region has the DNA TGCGCCAGCAGTCCGGATGGGGGGAGTGTGGCCGGCTACACCTTC. Residues: CASSPDGGSVAGYTF.

This clonotype was seen ten or more times. V and J are TRBV5-1 and TRBJ2-1, with 7 nucleotides matching TRBD1. V was clipped by 4 bases and J by 7 bases; unmatched bases: 5. The germline gives CDR1 SGHRS, CDR2 YFSETQ. The CDR3 extends over 13 amino acids. The CDR3 loop is CASSPGTANEQFF. The CDR3 bases are TGCGCCAGCAGCCCGGGGACAGCTAATGAGCAGTTCTTC.

This clonotype has ten or more counts. The genes are TRBV18 and TRBJ1-2, with D unresolved. Per germline, CDR1 KGHSH and CDR2 LQKENI. Trimming cost V 3 bases and J 4 bases, with 15 bases left between them. The CDR3 length is 15 residues. The CDR3 protein is CASSPVGSFLYGYTF. The CDR3, as DNA: TGTGCCAGCTCACCGGTCGGGAGTTTCCTCTATGGCTACACCTTC.

This clonotype was observed a few times. The genes are TRBV2 and TRBJ2-7, with D possibly being TRBD1 (6 bases). Trimming left V 6 bases short and J 2 bases short, with 14 bases between. The CDR3 has 14 amino acids. CDR1 is SNHLY, CDR2 FYNNEI, per germline. The CDR3 here is CASRETGPTYEQYF. In nucleotides, the CDR3 is TGTGCCAGCAGGGAGACAGGCCCTACCTACGAGCAGTACTTC.

The sample holds many counts of this clonotype. This rearrangement joins TRBV7-9 to TRBJ1-5, with a tentative D call TRBD1 (6 bases). Germline V gene lookup returns CDR1 SEHNR and CDR2 FQNEAQ (reference sequence). V lost 0 bases, J lost 2 bases, and 8 bases lay in between. The CDR3 loop spans 15 amino acids. CDR3 sequence reads: CASSLARGGNQPQHF. CDR3 DNA sequence: TGTGCCAGCAGCTTAGCCAGGGGAGGCAATCAGCCCCAGCATTTT.

This clonotype was detected many times. The chain is built from TRBV29-1 and TRBJ2-1; D possibly corresponds to TRBD2 (6 bases). Per germline, CDR1 SQVTM and CDR2 ANQGSEA. V was cut by 6 bases and J by 0 bases, with 12 bases left in between. CDR3 size: 14 residues. In nucleotides, the CDR3 is TGCAGCGTGAAACGGGGGAGCTCCTACAATGAGCAGTTCTTC. This sequence encodes CSVKRGSSYNEQFF.